This TCR beta chain is drawn from a study of breast tumors, draining lymph nodes, adjacent tissues. Notes on this clonotype: Its antigen is not identified.

General study points: Data only fit, rather than demonstrated, lymph node origin of most tumor T cells.

V was pared by 4 bases and J by 3 bases, with 6 bases of the junction left unmatched. This CDR3 comprises 17 residues. Germline V gives CDR1 SGDLS, CDR2 YYNGEE. TCRdb reprocessed the multiplex PCR reads with MiXCR, giving one entry per CDR3 protein. This sample yields some 140,000 distinct CDR3 sequences, of which approximately 22% are seen a single time; about 2.2% belongs to the top ten. Samples came from axillary lymph nodes draining the breast cancer. This clonotype was sampled from a female donor with breast cancer. Some clones in this sample may be carry-over from other donors' samples. Specimen: axillary lymph node tissue. The rearrangement uses TRBV9 and TRBJ2-1; 14 positions agree with TRBD2. The CDR3 loop reads CASSMGLAGANYNEQFF. CDR3 DNA sequence: TGTGCCAGCAGCATGGGACTAGCGGGGGCTAACTACAATGAGCAGTTCTTC.